This T cell receptor beta chain was sequenced for a study of CXCR3-negative and CXCR3-positive naive CD8 T cells. Study-wide results and caveats: TRB CDR3s of CXCR3-positive naive cells were more hydrophobic than those of CXCR3-negative naive cells.

From germline, CDR1 is MDHEN and CDR2 SYDVKM. There are 11 residues in the CDR3. With respect to this clonotype: The antigen remains undetermined.

Preparation of TRB cDNA libraries relied on 5' RACE carrying UMI labels. Each CDR3 protein gets one entry in TCRdb, which reprocessed the 5' RACE reads and gives no DNA. The sample data list 75,000 to 100,000 distinct CDR3 sequences. Sequenced: naive CXCR3+ CD8+ T cells from blood. Subset given: CD45RO-CCR7+CD27+CD95- naive CD8+ T cells expressing CXCR3 (TNR3+). This TCR came from a human donor in good health. Some clones in this sample may be carry-over from other donors' samples. J is TRBJ2-7 and V is TRBV28. Here the CDR3 reads CASSRKNEQYF.